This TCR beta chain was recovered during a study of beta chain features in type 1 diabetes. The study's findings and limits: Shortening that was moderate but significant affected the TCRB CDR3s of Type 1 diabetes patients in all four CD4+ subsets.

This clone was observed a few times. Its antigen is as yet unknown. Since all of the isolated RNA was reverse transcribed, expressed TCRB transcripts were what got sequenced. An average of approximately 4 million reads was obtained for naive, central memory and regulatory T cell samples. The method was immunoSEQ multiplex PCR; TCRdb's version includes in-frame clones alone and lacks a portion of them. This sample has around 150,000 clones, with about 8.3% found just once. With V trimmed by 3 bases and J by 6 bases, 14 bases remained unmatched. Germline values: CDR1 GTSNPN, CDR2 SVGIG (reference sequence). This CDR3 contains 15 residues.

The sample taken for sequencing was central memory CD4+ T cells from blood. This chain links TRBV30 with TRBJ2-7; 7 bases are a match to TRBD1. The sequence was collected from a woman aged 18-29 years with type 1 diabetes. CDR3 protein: CAWSGARTGSGEQYF. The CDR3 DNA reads TGTGCCTGGAGCGGGGCTCGGACAGGTTCAGGCGAGCAGTACTTC.